This T cell receptor (beta chain) was retrieved from a study of blood T cell repertoires in COVID-19 (dated by TCRdb to 2020 to 2021). A note on the overall study: Samples covering the acute and convalescent phases of COVID-19 were provided by collaborators in the United States, Italy and Spain. The material from the prospective study consisted of cDNA or gDNA derived from T cells, B-cell-depleted T cells, or PBMCs. Deeply sampled blood TCRbeta repertoires from subjects exposed to, actively infected with, or recovered from COVID-19 were included in the dataset. The repertoires were made available in a free public database intended to serve as a resource for research on the immune response to SARS-CoV-2. The samples were drawn from the first 160 participants of the ongoing ImmuneRACE study and from some 1,300 subjects provided by 6 global collaborators. Sample metadata almost always included a de-identified subject ID, COVID-19 status, age in years and sex. Where available, HLA class I and class II types were taken from metadata supplied by the sample provider and were not determined by assay-based typing.

What the study reported, not specific to this receptor: The amount of clinical and demographic metadata varied by source and participant and was provided uncurated.

From the cysteine through the phenylalanine, the CDR3 covers 14 amino acids. The retained sequence is limited to the CDR3, 42 bases, with the frame set at the first base. From V the trimming removes 6 bases and from J it removes 7 bases, while the gene matches leave 10 bases of the junction unaccounted for. CDR1 LNHDA and CDR2 SQIVND were looked up in the germline V gene (reference sequence). TCRbeta CDR3 regions were amplified from genomic DNA by means of the immunoSEQ Assay, a bias-controlled multiplex PCR. Under the source paper's analysis protocol: The number of nucleated cells in each sample was estimated from the amplification of reference gene primers within the assay. Sequence reads were collapsed and filtered to measure the absolute abundance of every unique TCRbeta CDR3 rearrangement. For each sample, productive Simpson clonality was calculated as the square root of Simpson's diversity index across productive rearrangements. Sourced from immuneACCESS, this table was stored by TCRdb with only in-frame sequences that have V and J called. A share of the clones is absent; for the studies checked, an unresolved V gene accounts for under half, and the remainder has no known explanation. D and trimming were read from the DNA, whereas the V and J calls and clone size are those reported in that table. Recorded for this sample are about 120,000 clones; approximately 82% of them occurred a single time. The biggest ten clones account for roughly 7.1% of the sample.

Each collaborating institution followed its own protocols to collect whole blood in K2EDTA tubes. For TCRbeta analysis, collaborators shipped samples as frozen whole blood, isolated PBMCs, or DNA extracted from either of those sample types. To note about this clone: The antigen it binds to is not known. No much larger clonotype is one base removed from it; base qualities were not supplied.

This receptor was taken from a man between 65 and 80 years old with active or convalescent COVID-19. The sequencing input was peripheral blood. The rearrangement combines TRBV19 with TRBJ2-7, with 9 bases matching TRBD1. CDR3 sequence: CASRRSQGAGEQYF. The base sequence is TGTGCCAGTAGGAGGTCACAGGGGGCAGGGGAGCAGTACTTC.